Presented here are 31 T cell receptor beta chains from one specimen sequenced in a study of T cells expressing NK-cell markers. From the 5' RACE reads, TCRdb lists one entry per CDR3 protein and no DNA. The table for this sample gives fewer than 550,000 distinct CDR3 sequences. Material: blood T cells: a sorted CD56 or NKG2C T cell subset, CD4+ or CD8+ T cells, or bulk PBMC T cells (not recorded which). The source of these receptors is a woman aged 50 to 65 in good health.

J is TRBJ2-3 and V is TRBV12-5. The CDR3 runs to 15 residues. Germline CDR1 and CDR2: LGHNT and FRNRAP. This CDR3 reads CASGLVLDQRDTQYF.

The gene calls are TRBV7-2 and TRBJ2-5. The CDR3 contains 14 residues. Germline values: CDR1 SGHTA, CDR2 FQGNSA. Here the CDR3 reads CASSLFTNQETQYF.

The chain employs TRBV24-1 and TRBJ2-1; without DNA, the TCRdb call of TRBD2 cannot be checked. The CDR3 has 12 amino acids. Germline V CDR1 and CDR2: KGHDR, SFDVKD. The CDR3: CATQGQYNEQFF.

The chain carries TRBV5-1 and TRBJ2-3; lacking DNA, the TRBD1 call made by TCRdb goes unchecked. The CDR3 totals 15 residues. CDR1 is SGHRS and CDR2 is YFSETQ in the germline V gene. This chain's CDR3 is CASSLETGNTDTQYF.

The chain links TRBV20-1 to TRBJ2-1. The CDR3 extends over 11 amino acids. CDR1 is DFQATT, CDR2 SNEGSKA, per germline (reference sequence). The CDR3 loop reads CSARRTEEQFF.

The chain employs TRBV2 and TRBJ1-5; TCRdb names TRBD1, which stays unverified in the absence of DNA. The CDR3 loop spans 14 amino acids. The germline V gene encodes CDR1 SNHLY and CDR2 FYNNEI. Here the CDR3 reads CASRTGVDNQPQHF.

The V and J genes are TRBV10-3 and TRBJ2-1; absent DNA, TCRdb's TRBD1 call cannot be checked. The CDR3 covers 13 residues. The germline CDR1 and CDR2 sequences are ENHRY and SYGVKD. The CDR3 loop reads CAISVTGLDEQFF.

The genes are TRBV27 and TRBJ1-2; TCRdb gives TRBD1 as the D gene, but with no DNA this cannot be confirmed. This CDR3 has 12 residues. The germline CDR1 and CDR2 sequences are MNHEY and SMNVEV (reference sequence). This CDR3 reads CASSQTGLGYTF.

The gene calls are TRBV7-2 and TRBJ2-2. The CDR3 runs to 15 residues. Germline V CDR1 and CDR2: SGHTA, FQGNSA. CDR3 sequence reads: CASSLGPIPTGELFF.

The rearrangement links TRBV20-1 to TRBJ1-1. The germline CDR1 and CDR2 sequences are DFQATT and SNEGSKA (reference sequence). CDR3 length: 14 residues. The CDR3 protein is CSAREALLGTEAFF.

The rearrangement joins TRBV20-1 to TRBJ1-2; TCRdb outputs TRBD1, but without DNA this stays unchecked. Germline CDR1 reads DFQATT; CDR2 reads SNEGSKA (reference sequence). The CDR3 has 13 amino acids. Here the CDR3 reads CSASSGAIYGYTF.

The chain joins TRBV7-8 to TRBJ2-2; there is no DNA to check the TCRdb D call of TRBD1. The CDR3 contains 15 residues. Germline lookup yields CDR1 SGHVS and CDR2 FQNEAQ. CDR3 loop: CASSPDRVYTGELFF. The variable domain in full, with the rest retrieved from reference TRBV7-8 and TRBJ2-2, is GAGVSQSPRYKVAKRGQDVALRCDPISGHVSLFWYQQALGQGPEFLTYFQNEAQLDKSGLPSDRFFAERPEGSVSTLKIQRTQQEDSAVYLCASSPDRVYTGELFFGEGSRLTVL.

This chain uses TRBV7-9 with TRBJ2-1; with no DNA, the TCRdb D assignment of TRBD2 cannot be verified. CDR1 SEHNR and CDR2 FQNEAQ come from the germline V gene (reference sequence). The CDR3 extends over 12 amino acids. The CDR3 sequence: CASSTRLAPQFF. The whole variable domain, remainder taken from reference TRBV7-9 and TRBJ2-1, is DTGVSQNPRHKITKRGQNVTFRCDPISEHNRLYWYRQTLGQGPEFLTYFQNEAQLEKSRLLSDRFSAERPKGSFSTLEIQRTEQGDSAMYLCASSTRLAPQFFGPGTRLTVL.

The V gene is TRBV5-1, the J gene TRBJ2-3; checking the TCRdb D call of TRBD2 is not possible without DNA. Germline CDR1 reads SGHRS; CDR2 reads YFSETQ. The CDR3 length is 13 residues. CDR3 region: CASSLRGEDTQYF. The variable domain in full, with the rest retrieved from reference TRBV5-1 and TRBJ2-3, is KAGVTQTPRYLIKTRGQQVTLSCSPISGHRSVSWYQQTPGQGLQFLFEYFSETQRNKGNFPGRFSGRQFSNSRSEMNVSTLELGDSALYLCASSLRGEDTQYFGPGTRLTVL.

The V gene is TRBV28, the J gene TRBJ1-6; TCRdb indicates TRBD1, and absent DNA this call remains unverified. The length of the CDR3 is 20 residues. Germline V CDR1 and CDR2: MDHEN, SYDVKM. This CDR3 is CASSLFGAKGLSSYNSPLHF.

CDR3 loop: CASGLAGYTGELFF. The rearrangement uses TRBV12-3 or TRBV12-4 and TRBJ2-2. The CDR3 length is 14 residues.

This chain links TRBV5-6 with TRBJ2-3; the D call of TRBD2 rests on TCRdb alone, since no DNA is present to check it. The germline V gene has CDR1 SGHDT and CDR2 YYEEEE. The CDR3 spans 17 residues. The CDR3 loop reads CASSLSHLASGRDTQYF.

The chain joins TRBV6-5 to TRBJ2-5. The germline V gene encodes CDR1 MNHEY and CDR2 SVGAGI. This CDR3 comprises 11 residues. CDR3 sequence reads: CASKLLETQYF.

This chain uses TRBV5-1 with TRBJ2-1. The CDR3 sequence is 15 residues long. Germline CDR1 SGHRS, CDR2 YFSETQ. The CDR3 loop reads CASSLAVGIYNEQFF. Looking up the rest from reference TRBV5-1 and TRBJ2-1 gives the full variable domain: KAGVTQTPRYLIKTRGQQVTLSCSPISGHRSVSWYQQTPGQGLQFLFEYFSETQRNKGNFPGRFSGRQFSNSRSEMNVSTLELGDSALYLCASSLAVGIYNEQFFGPGTRLTVL.

The chain joins TRBV29-1 to TRBJ1-1; TCRdb's D call of TRBD1 is untestable without DNA. Germline CDR1 SQVTM, CDR2 ANQGSEA. CDR3 length: 13 residues. The CDR3 region is CSVGQGGNTEAFF.

The chain employs TRBV14 and TRBJ2-1. Germline V gene lookup returns CDR1 SGHDN and CDR2 FVKESK. The CDR3 extends over 11 amino acids. CDR3 sequence: CASSRTREQFF.

This chain uses TRBV4-1 with TRBJ2-3; TCRdb proposes TRBD2, but this gene call is untestable without DNA. Germline lookup yields CDR1 MGHRA and CDR2 YSYEKL. The CDR3 runs 18 residues. The CDR3 loop is CASSQDLSSDFPTDTQYF.

The gene calls are TRBV20-1 and TRBJ2-3; TCRdb picks TRBD2, but there is no DNA to check that call. Germline V CDR1 and CDR2: DFQATT, SNEGSKA (reference sequence). The CDR3 has 16 amino acids. The CDR3 loop reads CSARPLAGGNTDTQYF.

The rearrangement uses TRBV12-3 or TRBV12-4 and TRBJ1-6; TCRdb's D call of TRBD1 is untestable without DNA. CDR3 length equals 16 residues. The CDR3 region is CASSLRPGQYNSPLHF.

The chain is built from TRBV5-1 and TRBJ2-3; there is no DNA to check the TCRdb D call of TRBD1. This CDR3 is 16 amino acids long. CDR1 and CDR2 from the germline V gene are SGHRS and YFSETQ. Here the CDR3 reads CASSLATGARTDTQYF.

The chain recombines TRBV2 with TRBJ2-1; the TCRdb D gene call, TRBD2, has no DNA to confirm it. Germline lookup yields CDR1 SNHLY and CDR2 FYNNEI. This CDR3 contains 14 residues. The chain's CDR3 is CASSESGRADEQFF.

The rearrangement links TRBV18 to TRBJ2-2. The CDR3 is 14 amino acids. Germline V lookup: CDR1 KGHSH, CDR2 LQKENI. The CDR3 protein is CASRSSGSTGELFF.

CDR3: CASSGVGAREKLFF. This sequence joins TRBV9 and TRBJ1-4. The CDR3 runs 14 residues. Germline V gene sequence: CDR1 SGDLS, CDR2 YYNGEE.

The rearrangement uses TRBV6-5 and TRBJ2-5. Germline lookup yields CDR1 MNHEY and CDR2 SVGAGI. The CDR3 has 13 amino acids. The CDR3 is CASSYRGTGTQYF.

This chain connects TRBV20-1 to TRBJ2-1; absent DNA, TCRdb's TRBD1 call cannot be checked. Germline loops: CDR1 DFQATT, CDR2 SNEGSKA (reference sequence). The length of the CDR3 is 14 residues. The CDR3 reads CSASWGQVYNEQFF.

This chain connects TRBV4-1 to TRBJ1-2; the TCRdb D gene call, TRBD1, has no DNA to confirm it. This CDR3 is built from 13 residues. Germline V gene data show CDR1 as MGHRA and CDR2 as YSYEKL. The CDR3 loop reads CASSDRGPRGYTF.